A single sample is the source of the 10 T cell receptor beta chains below, sequenced in a study of T cell changes during pregnancy in multiple sclerosis. Using immunoSEQ multiplex PCR, the repertoire was profiled, and TCRdb retains in-frame clones only, with some absent. In the table there are some 60,000 clones, 93% of which are singletons. The specimen was peripheral blood, collected after pregnancy. Every receptor here comes from a female donor with multiple sclerosis, enrolled in a pregnancy study.

This chain joins TRBV7-8 and TRBJ2-1; 7 nucleotides align to TRBD2. The CDR3 sequence is 17 residues long. Germline V CDR1 and CDR2: SGHVS, FQNEAQ. The J segment lost 4 bases and the V segment lost 2 bases, leaving 11 bases of the junction unmatched. As DNA, the CDR3 is TGTGCCAGCAGCTTAAGCGGTGGCGGGAGAGTATACAATGAGCAGTTCTTC. Translated: CASSLSGGGRVYNEQFF.

J is TRBJ2-2 and V is TRBV4-3; 9 positions agree with TRBD1. Trimming at V came to 3 bases and at J to 3 bases, leaving 14 bases not matched to a gene. CDR1 and CDR2 from the germline V gene are LGHNA and YSLEER. The CDR3 has 19 amino acids. The CDR3 DNA follows: TGCGCCAGCAGCCAGGTACCTAAGGGACAGGGATTGGACACCGGGGAGCTGTTTTTT. As protein: CASSQVPKGQGLDTGELFF.

The gene calls are TRBV10-3 and TRBJ1-1; D is unclear. This CDR3 is 14 amino acids long. The ends were cut back, 1 base at V and 4 bases at J, with 10 bases in the middle. In germline, CDR1 is ENHRY, CDR2 SYGVKD. CDR3 in amino acids: CAISEWGGGTEAFF. The CDR3 DNA follows: TGTGCCATCAGTGAGTGGGGAGGAGGCACTGAAGCTTTCTTT.

This chain links TRBV5-6 with TRBJ2-7; 9 nucleotides line up with TRBD2. With V trimmed by 0 bases and J by 4 bases, 5 bases remained unmatched. The CDR3 contains 15 residues. Germline CDR1 is SGHDT and CDR2 is YYEEEE. CDR3 DNA sequence: TGTGCCAGCAGCTTGGGATGGACTAGCGTGTACGAGCAGTACTTC. Its protein is CASSLGWTSVYEQYF.

The chain is built from TRBV21-1 and TRBJ2-2; the table's D call of TRBD1 was not tested on the DNA. TRBV21-1 is a pseudogene locus. The CDR3 contains 13 residues. The chain's CDR3 is CASRTGAAGELFF. The CDR3 bases are TGTGCCAGCAGGACAGGGGCGGCCGGGGAGCTGTTTTTT.

The chain links TRBV14 to TRBJ2-7; 12 bases match TRBD2. V lost 3 bases to trimming and J lost 4 bases; unmatched junction nucleotides: 7. The CDR3 sequence is 16 residues long. Germline V gene sequence: CDR1 SGHDN, CDR2 FVKESK. The CDR3 loop is CASSHLTSGRRYEQYF. The DNA for the CDR3 is TGTGCCAGCAGCCACCTGACTAGCGGGAGAAGGTACGAGCAGTACTTC.

This chain uses TRBV9 with TRBJ2-1; 9 bases map to TRBD2. The CDR3 runs 15 residues. V dropped 7 bases and J dropped 4; count of bases not matched to a gene: 9. In germline, CDR1 is SGDLS, CDR2 YYNGEE. The CDR3, as DNA: TGTGCCAGCGGTGGGGGGACTAGCTCTTACAATGAGCAGTTCTTC. Its protein is CASGGGTSSYNEQFF. Full variable domain (remainder filled in from reference TRBV9 and TRBJ2-1): DSGVTQTPKHLITATGQRVTLRCSPRSGDLSVYWYQQSLDQGLQFLIQYYNGEERAKGNILERFSAQQFPDLHSELNLSSLELGDSALYFCASGGGTSSYNEQFFGPGTRLTVL.

The gene calls are TRBV6-5 and TRBJ1-5; weak D call: TRBD1 (6 bases). Germline loops: CDR1 MNHEY, CDR2 SVGAGI. CDR3 length equals 14 residues. V gave up 8 bases and J gave up 2 bases, with 13 bases separating them. As DNA, the CDR3 is TGTGCCAGCGGTGAGGGGGGGGGCAATCAGCCCCAGCATTTT. Its protein is CASGEGGGNQPQHF.

The chain couples TRBV15 to TRBJ1-3, with no clear D. CDR1 is LNHNV, CDR2 YYDKDF, per germline (reference sequence). The ends were cut back, 5 bases at V and 0 bases at J, with 8 bases in the middle. The CDR3 has 14 amino acids. The CDR3 spells CATSPQLSGNTIYF. In DNA form, the CDR3 reads TGTGCCACCAGCCCCCAACTCTCTGGAAACACCATATATTTT.

This chain joins TRBV4-3 and TRBJ2-2; 11 nucleotides match TRBD2. Germline values: CDR1 LGHNA, CDR2 YSLEER. The length of the CDR3 is 18 residues. V dropped 0 bases and J dropped 7; count of bases not matched to a gene: 10. CDR3 amino acids: CASSQDVAGGGYGGELFF. CDR3 DNA: TGCGCCAGCAGCCAAGACGTAGCGGGAGGGGGATACGGCGGGGAGCTGTTTTTT.